These 5 T cell receptor beta chains came from one sample sequenced in a study of PD-L1 blockade in urothelial cancer. Time point reported: pretreatment peripheral blood. The protocol was immunoSEQ multiplex PCR, while the TCRdb copy is restricted to in-frame clones and leaves out a portion. Found here are about 63,000 clones, more than 80% of them singletons; the top ten hold 4.5% to 6%. This material consisted of PBMCs, taken around atezolizumab (anti-PD-L1) treatment. The origin of the receptors is a man between 65 and 80 years old with urothelial cancer.

V usage is TRBV9 and J usage is TRBJ1-4, with TRBD1 matching 7 bases. The CDR3 extends over 16 amino acids. The V gene's germline CDR1 is SGDLS and CDR2 YYNGEE. With V trimmed by 3 bases and J by 8 bases, 13 bases remained unmatched. CDR3 residues: CASSALFEGAQEKLFF. The CDR3 DNA reads as TGTGCCAGCAGCGCCCTTTTTGAGGGGGCTCAGGAAAAACTGTTTTTT.

The chain links TRBV5-3 to TRBJ2-4; 9 bases agree with TRBD2. TRBV5-3 qualifies as an ORF whose function is uncertain. This CDR3 is 16 amino acids long. With V trimmed by 3 bases and J by 2 bases, 6 bases remained unmatched. The CDR3, as DNA: TGTGCCAGAAGCTCTAGCGGGATTAGGACCAAAAACATTCAGTACTTC. This encodes CARSSSGIRTKNIQYF.

The CDR3 spells CASPFTGRGFNEQFF. CDR3 coding DNA: TGCGCCAGCCCATTTACAGGCAGGGGTTTCAATGAGCAGTTCTTC. The chain joins TRBV23-1 to TRBJ2-1, with D perhaps matching TRBD1 (6 bases). TRBV23-1 has ORF status, its function being uncertain. The ends were cut back, 8 bases at V and 6 bases at J, with 20 bases in the middle. The CDR3 length is 15 residues.

This chain uses TRBV11-2 with TRBJ2-3, with D unresolved. The germline V gene encodes CDR1 SGHAT and CDR2 FQNNGV. The CDR3 totals 16 residues. V lost 5 bases and J lost 2, with 17 bases in between. CDR3 residues: CASSPPFPVFTDTQYF. The DNA of the CDR3 is TGTGCCAGCAGCCCCCCTTTTCCGGTTTTCACAGATACGCAGTATTTT.

The chain uses TRBV5-6 and TRBJ2-1; 8 nucleotides agree with TRBD2. The germline V gene has CDR1 SGHDT and CDR2 YYEEEE. The CDR3 totals 15 residues. The J segment lost 3 bases and the V segment lost 0 bases, leaving 2 bases of the junction unmatched. In DNA, the CDR3 is TGTGCCAGCAGCTTGGGTAGCGGGGTCTACAATGAGCAGTTCTTC. Its protein product is CASSLGSGVYNEQFF.